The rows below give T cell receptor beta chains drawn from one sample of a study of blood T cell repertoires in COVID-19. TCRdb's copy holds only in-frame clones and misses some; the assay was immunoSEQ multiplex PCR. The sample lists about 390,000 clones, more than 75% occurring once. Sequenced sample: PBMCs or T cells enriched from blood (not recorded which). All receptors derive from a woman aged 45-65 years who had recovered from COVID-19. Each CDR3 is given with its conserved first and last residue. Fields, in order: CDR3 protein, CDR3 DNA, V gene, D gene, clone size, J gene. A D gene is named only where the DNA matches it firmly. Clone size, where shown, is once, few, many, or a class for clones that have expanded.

CDR3 protein: CASSPLTGVGYTF
CDR3 DNA: TGTGCCAGCTCACCCTTGACAGGGGTTGGCTACACCTTC
V gene: TRBV18
D gene: TRBD1
clone size: -
J gene: TRBJ1-2

CDR3 protein: CASSPKSSGNTEAFF
CDR3 DNA: TGTGCCAGCTCACCAAAATCGTCAGGGAACACTGAAGCTTTCTTT
V gene: TRBV18
D gene: -
clone size: -
J gene: TRBJ1-1

CDR3 protein: CASLGQSNNEQFF
CDR3 DNA: TGTGCCAGCCTGGGACAGTCAAACAATGAGCAGTTCTTC
V gene: TRBV2
D gene: TRBD1
clone size: -
J gene: TRBJ2-1

CDR3 protein: CASSINRGYNEQFF
CDR3 DNA: TGTGCCAGCAGCATTAACAGGGGGTACAATGAGCAGTTCTTC
V gene: TRBV7-2
D gene: TRBD1
clone size: once
J gene: TRBJ2-1

CDR3 protein: CASSPLAGGTDTQYF
CDR3 DNA: TGTGCCAGCAGCCCATTAGCGGGGGGGACAGATACGCAGTATTTT
V gene: TRBV7-9
D gene: TRBD2
clone size: -
J gene: TRBJ2-3

CDR3 protein: CASSARQASQTQYF
CDR3 DNA: TGTGCCAGCAGTGCAAGGCAGGCGAGTCAGACCCAGTACTTC
V gene: TRBV2
D gene: -
clone size: -
J gene: TRBJ2-5

CDR3 protein: CATSSGDRGNEQFF
CDR3 DNA: TGTGCCACCAGCAGTGGCGACAGAGGCAATGAGCAGTTCTTC
V gene: TRBV15
D gene: -
clone size: -
J gene: TRBJ2-1

CDR3 protein: CASSLQGALHYGYTF
CDR3 DNA: TGTGCCAGCAGTTTACAGGGAGCCCTACACTATGGCTACACCTTC
V gene: TRBV6-5
D gene: -
clone size: -
J gene: TRBJ1-2

CDR3 protein: CASSQGKEGAGENTGELFF
CDR3 DNA: TGTGCCAGCAGCCAAGGAAAGGAGGGAGCGGGGGAGAACACCGGGGAGCTGTTTTTT
V gene: TRBV3-1/TRBV3-2
D gene: TRBD2
clone size: -
J gene: TRBJ2-2

CDR3 protein: CASSLVSSGESSYNEQFF
CDR3 DNA: TGTGCCAGCAGCTTAGTTTCTAGCGGGGAGAGCTCCTACAATGAGCAGTTCTTC
V gene: TRBV7-9
D gene: TRBD2
clone size: -
J gene: TRBJ2-1

CDR3 protein: CATSRGEGGSTNEKLFF
CDR3 DNA: TGTGCCACCAGCAGGGGGGAGGGAGGCTCAACTAATGAAAAACTGTTTTTT
V gene: TRBV15
D gene: -
clone size: -
J gene: TRBJ1-4

CDR3 protein: CATGQGALPNTEAFF
CDR3 DNA: TGTGCCACCGGACAGGGGGCCCTCCCGAACACTGAAGCTTTCTTT
V gene: TRBV6-5
D gene: TRBD1
clone size: -
J gene: TRBJ1-1

CDR3 protein: CASSLLRTPYNEQFF
CDR3 DNA: TGTGCCAGCAGCTTACTAAGAACCCCCTACAATGAGCAGTTCTTC
V gene: TRBV7-2
D gene: -
clone size: -
J gene: TRBJ2-1

CDR3 protein: CASSLPLRQGDYGYTF
CDR3 DNA: TGTGCCAGCAGCTTGCCCCTCCGGCAGGGTGACTATGGCTACACCTTC
V gene: TRBV5-4
D gene: -
clone size: -
J gene: TRBJ1-2

CDR3 protein: CASSAGKWGGTDTQYF
CDR3 DNA: TGTGCCAGCAGCGCCGGGAAGTGGGGGGGCACAGATACGCAGTATTTT
V gene: TRBV11-1
D gene: -
clone size: -
J gene: TRBJ2-3

CDR3 protein: CASSLLSGVMNTEAFF
CDR3 DNA: TGCGCCAGCAGCTTGTTGTCAGGCGTAATGAACACTGAAGCTTTCTTT
V gene: TRBV5-1
D gene: -
clone size: -
J gene: TRBJ1-1

CDR3 protein: CASSRTENYGYTF
CDR3 DNA: TGTGCCAGTAGCCGGACAGAGAACTATGGCTACACCTTC
V gene: TRBV19
D gene: -
clone size: -
J gene: TRBJ1-2

CDR3 protein: CASRRTSTDTQYF
CDR3 DNA: TGTGCCAGCAGGCGGACTAGCACAGATACGCAGTATTTT
V gene: TRBV27
D gene: -
clone size: -
J gene: TRBJ2-3

CDR3 protein: CASSDGGLNWGTEAFF
CDR3 DNA: TGTGCCAGCAGTGATGGGGGCCTTAATTGGGGCACTGAAGCTTTCTTT
V gene: TRBV2
D gene: -
clone size: few
J gene: TRBJ1-1

CDR3 protein: CASSRRTSGGPFF
CDR3 DNA: TGTGCCAGCAGTCGGAGGACTAGCGGGGGCCCGTTCTTC
V gene: TRBV12-3/TRBV12-4
D gene: TRBD2
clone size: -
J gene: TRBJ2-1

CDR3 protein: CASAVQGNTGELFF
CDR3 DNA: TGTGCCAGCGCTGTACAGGGGAACACCGGGGAGCTGTTTTTT
V gene: TRBV5-5
D gene: -
clone size: -
J gene: TRBJ2-2

CDR3 protein: CASSQDPGPLYEQYF
CDR3 DNA: TGTGCCAGCAGCCAAGACCCAGGTCCCCTTTACGAGCAGTACTTC
V gene: TRBV4-2
D gene: -
clone size: -
J gene: TRBJ2-7

CDR3 protein: CASSEGDSGGTDTQYF
CDR3 DNA: TGTGCCAGCAGTGAGGGAGATAGCGGGGGCACAGATACGCAGTATTTT
V gene: TRBV6-4
D gene: TRBD2
clone size: -
J gene: TRBJ2-3

CDR3 protein: CASSQEGGPRGGNTIYF
CDR3 DNA: TGCGCCAGCAGCCAAGAGGGGGGTCCGCGCGGTGGAAACACCATATATTTT
V gene: TRBV4-3
D gene: -
clone size: -
J gene: TRBJ1-3

CDR3 protein: CASSRDFNSGNTIYF
CDR3 DNA: TGTGCCAGCTCGCGGGACTTTAACTCTGGAAACACCATATATTTT
V gene: TRBV18
D gene: -
clone size: -
J gene: TRBJ1-3

CDR3 protein: CASSMGGSNEQFF
CDR3 DNA: TGTGCCAGTAGTATGGGGGGAAGCAATGAGCAGTTCTTC
V gene: TRBV19
D gene: -
clone size: -
J gene: TRBJ2-1

CDR3 protein: CAWSSGGNGYTF
CDR3 DNA: TGTGCCTGGAGTTCCGGGGGTAATGGCTACACCTTC
V gene: TRBV30
D gene: -
clone size: -
J gene: TRBJ1-2

CDR3 protein: CAITGGQNTEAFF
CDR3 DNA: TGTGCCATCACGGGGGGACAGAACACTGAAGCTTTCTTT
V gene: TRBV10-3
D gene: -
clone size: -
J gene: TRBJ1-1

CDR3 protein: CASSWQVNSYEQYF
CDR3 DNA: TGTGCCAGCAGCTGGCAGGTAAACTCCTACGAGCAGTACTTC
V gene: TRBV5-5
D gene: -
clone size: -
J gene: TRBJ2-7

CDR3 protein: CASSWGSGGREPQHF
CDR3 DNA: TGTGCCAGCAGCTGGGGCTCAGGGGGGAGAGAGCCCCAGCATTTT
V gene: TRBV7-2
D gene: TRBD1
clone size: -
J gene: TRBJ1-5

CDR3 protein: CASSQVSKSSPEVQYF
CDR3 DNA: TGCGCCAGCAGCCAAGTAAGCAAGTCTAGCCCTGAGGTTCAGTACTTC
V gene: TRBV4-1
D gene: -
clone size: -
J gene: TRBJ2-4

CDR3 protein: CASRVSTNTEAFF
CDR3 DNA: TGCGCCAGCAGGGTCAGTACGAACACTGAAGCTTTCTTT
V gene: TRBV4-1
D gene: -
clone size: once
J gene: TRBJ1-1

CDR3 protein: CSVGQGLNTEAFF
CDR3 DNA: TGCAGCGTTGGACAGGGATTGAACACTGAAGCTTTCTTT
V gene: TRBV29-1
D gene: TRBD1
clone size: -
J gene: TRBJ1-1

CDR3 protein: CASSLSRGPINEQFF
CDR3 DNA: TGTGCCAGCAGCTTGTCCAGGGGGCCGATCAATGAGCAGTTCTTC
V gene: TRBV7-8
D gene: TRBD1
clone size: -
J gene: TRBJ2-1

CDR3 protein: CATSRLAGEYNEQFF
CDR3 DNA: TGTGCCACCAGCAGGCTAGCGGGGGAATACAATGAGCAGTTCTTC
V gene: TRBV15
D gene: TRBD2
clone size: -
J gene: TRBJ2-1

CDR3 protein: CASSLGDSNEKLFF
CDR3 DNA: TGCGCCAGCAGCTTGGGCGACAGTAATGAAAAACTGTTTTTT
V gene: TRBV5-1
D gene: -
clone size: -
J gene: TRBJ1-4

CDR3 protein: CASTPPGSYEQYF
CDR3 DNA: TGTGCCAGCACCCCCCCGGGCTCCTACGAGCAGTACTTC
V gene: TRBV28
D gene: -
clone size: once
J gene: TRBJ2-7